Listed below are T cell receptor beta chains from one sample, sequenced in a study of blood T cell repertoires in COVID-19. The data were produced by immunoSEQ multiplex PCR, yet TCRdb's version contains in-frame clones alone and is incomplete. The profile shows a few hundred thousand clones, about 84% of them singletons. The sequenced sample consisted of PBMCs or T cells enriched from blood (not recorded which). The source is a man aged 30-40 years with acute COVID-19. Each CDR3 is given with its conserved first and last residue. The D gene is left open where the match is weak. Not all rows give a size; the values are once, few, many and, for expanded clones, a class.

clone_size d_call j_call v_call cdr3_aa cdr3_nt
NA NA TRBJ1-2 TRBV9 CASSPPVYGYTF TGTGCCAGCAGCCCTCCAGTCTATGGCTACACCTTC
NA TRBD1 TRBJ1-1 TRBV24-1 CATDFRTGGTEAFF TGTGCCACCGACTTTAGGACAGGGGGCACTGAAGCTTTCTTT
NA NA TRBJ2-2 TRBV5-1 CASSLGQDYGELFF TGCGCCAGCAGCCTCGGACAGGACTACGGGGAGCTGTTTTTT
NA NA TRBJ2-2 TRBV3-1/TRBV3-2 CASSQYQGTNTGELFF TGTGCCAGCAGCCAATACCAGGGGACGAACACCGGGGAGCTGTTTTTT
NA NA TRBJ1-2 TRBV28 CASSLPTNSNYGYTF TGTGCCAGCAGTTTACCCACAAATTCTAACTATGGCTACACCTTC
few NA TRBJ1-6 TRBV28 CASSYGRSSYNSPLHF TGTGCCAGCAGTTATGGAAGGAGCTCCTATAATTCACCCCTCCACTTT
NA TRBD1 TRBJ1-2 TRBV3-1/TRBV3-2 CASSLQRDRGWLGYTF TGTGCCAGCAGCCTCCAGAGGGACAGGGGGTGGTTAGGCTACACCTTC
NA NA TRBJ2-2 TRBV5-1 CASSSSRQSNTGELFF TGCGCCAGCAGCTCCTCCCGACAGTCGAACACCGGGGAGCTGTTTTTT
NA TRBD1 TRBJ1-3 TRBV29-1 CSVDRGNGNTIYF TGCAGCGTGGACAGGGGGAACGGAAACACCATATATTTT
NA NA TRBJ1-6 TRBV7-9 CASSSGSQPLSYNSPLHF TGTGCCAGCAGCTCGGGGAGTCAGCCCCTCTCCTATAATTCACCCCTCCACTTT
few NA TRBJ2-5 TRBV19 CASSSLRETQYF TGTGCCAGTAGTTCCCTCCGGGAGACCCAGTACTTC
once TRBD1 TRBJ2-2 TRBV6-5 CASTWDRETGELFF TGTGCCAGCACTTGGGACAGGGAAACCGGGGAGCTGTTTTTT
NA NA TRBJ1-3 TRBV2 CASEGSGNTIYF TGTGCCAGCGAGGGAAGTGGAAACACCATATATTTT
once NA TRBJ2-7 TRBV1 CTSRRIPGLAGGYEQYF TGCACCAGCAGACGTATACCGGGACTAGCGGGGGGCTACGAGCAGTACTTC
NA NA TRBJ1-1 TRBV21-1 CASSKVGWTGITEAFF TGTGCCAGCAGCAAAGTGGGGTGGACGGGAATCACTGAAGCTTTCTTT
NA NA TRBJ2-3 TRBV7-6 CASSSTGLSTDTQYF TGTGCCAGCAGCTCCACAGGGCTTAGCACAGATACGCAGTATTTT
NA NA TRBJ1-1 TRBV19 CASSELGNTEAFF TGTGCCAGTAGTGAGCTAGGGAACACTGAAGCTTTCTTT
NA TRBD1 TRBJ1-1 TRBV7-9 CASSQKGAYTEAFF TGTGCCAGCAGTCAAAAGGGGGCCTACACTGAAGCTTTCTTT
NA NA TRBJ1-1 TRBV19 CASSVLKGIMNTEAFF TGTGCCAGTAGTGTACTCAAGGGGATCATGAACACTGAAGCTTTCTTT
NA NA TRBJ2-7 TRBV7-3 CASSLKVRDEQYF TGTGCCAGCAGCTTAAAAGTCCGCGACGAGCAGTACTTC
NA TRBD1 TRBJ1-6 TRBV28 CASSVRDRDHSPLHF TGTGCCAGCAGTGTCCGGGACAGAGACCATTCACCCCTCCACTTT
NA NA TRBJ1-1 TRBV4-1 CASSQVTNTEAFF TGCGCCAGCAGCCAAGTTACAAACACTGAAGCTTTCTTT
NA NA TRBJ1-3 TRBV5-4 CASSKDSATGSGNTIYF TGTGCCAGCAGCAAGGACAGTGCCACGGGATCCGGAAACACCATATATTTT
NA TRBD1 TRBJ1-6 TRBV4-2 CASSQVKGADLGPLHF TGTGCCAGCAGCCAAGTTAAGGGGGCGGACCTGGGGCCCCTCCACTTT
NA NA TRBJ2-5 TRBV2 CASSEAAGTQYF TGTGCCAGCAGTGAAGCAGCCGGGACCCAGTACTTC
once NA TRBJ2-1 TRBV27 CASTPGSSYNEQFF TGTGCCAGCACCCCGGGGAGTTCCTACAATGAGCAGTTCTTC
NA NA TRBJ1-1 TRBV30 CAWSGQMNTEAFF TGTGCCTGGAGTGGACAAATGAACACTGAAGCTTTCTTT
few NA TRBJ1-3 TRBV3-1/TRBV3-2 CASSQLEGVSGNTIYF TGTGCCAGCAGCCAACTCGAGGGAGTTTCTGGAAACACCATATATTTT
NA NA TRBJ1-4 TRBV5-3 CARSLDRFNEKLFF TGTGCCAGAAGCCTCGACAGGTTTAATGAAAAACTGTTTTTT
NA TRBD1 TRBJ2-3 TRBV7-6 CASSDLGQGKDTQYF TGTGCCAGCAGCGACCTAGGACAGGGGAAAGATACGCAGTATTTT
NA NA TRBJ2-7 TRBV11-3 CASSHPTRPNEQYF TGTGCCAGCAGCCATCCGACTAGACCCAACGAGCAGTACTTC
once TRBD1 TRBJ2-7 TRBV9 CASSPRGSGQGREQYF TGTGCCAGCAGCCCCCGCGGGTCGGGACAGGGACGGGAGCAGTACTTC
NA NA TRBJ2-7 TRBV27 CAIRRGDEQYF TGTGCCATCCGCCGCGGGGACGAGCAGTACTTC
NA TRBD1 TRBJ2-1 TRBV6-5 CASSYDRGEQFF TGTGCCAGCAGTTACGACAGGGGCGAGCAGTTCTTC
NA NA TRBJ1-1 TRBV7-9 CASSLAQGRNTEAFF TGTGCCAGCAGCTTAGCACAGGGCCGGAACACTGAAGCTTTCTTT
NA NA TRBJ1-4 TRBV9 CASSAEGRGGEKLFF TGTGCCAGCAGCGCCGAGGGGAGGGGTGGTGAAAAACTGTTTTTT
NA NA TRBJ1-1 TRBV7-2 CASSRGTTEAFF TGTGCCAGCAGCCGGGGAACGACTGAAGCTTTCTTT
NA TRBD2 TRBJ2-3 TRBV3-1/TRBV3-2 CASSNERGRKTDTQYF TGTGCCAGCAGCAACGAGCGGGGGCGGAAGACAGATACGCAGTATTTT
few NA TRBJ1-1 TRBV10-3 CAISEDQEVEAFF TGTGCCATCAGTGAGGATCAAGAGGTTGAAGCTTTCTTT
NA NA TRBJ1-2 TRBV3-1/TRBV3-2 CASSQDSSNYGYTF TGTGCCAGCAGCCAAGATTCGTCTAACTATGGCTACACCTTC
NA TRBD1 TRBJ2-4 TRBV12-3/TRBV12-4 CASSPDRENIQYF TGTGCCAGCAGCCCGGACAGGGAAAACATTCAGTACTTC
NA TRBD1 TRBJ2-1 TRBV2 CAKGQGAENEQFF TGTGCCAAGGGACAGGGGGCAGAAAATGAGCAGTTCTTC
NA NA TRBJ1-1 TRBV5-1 CASSKTTTSLNTEAFF TGCGCCAGCAGCAAAACTACTACCAGCTTGAACACTGAAGCTTTCTTT
NA TRBD1 TRBJ1-6 TRBV30 CAWSARTGGNSPLHF TGTGCCTGGAGTGCGAGGACAGGGGGAAATTCACCCCTCCACTTT
NA NA TRBJ1-2 TRBV12-3/TRBV12-4 CASSIDSYGYTF TGTGCCAGCAGCATAGACAGCTATGGCTACACCTTC
NA NA TRBJ1-5 TRBV4-2 CASSLQGGQPRLDQPQHF TGTGCCAGCAGCCTCCAAGGTGGACAGCCACGCCTGGACCAGCCCCAGCATTTT
once NA TRBJ1-4 TRBV2 CASRWMPGTDLFF TGTGCCAGCAGATGGATGCCAGGGACTGATCTGTTTTTT
NA TRBD2 TRBJ2-3 TRBV7-7 CASSPAGGGLTDTQYF TGTGCCAGCAGCCCCGCCGGCGGGGGGTTAACAGATACGCAGTATTTT
once NA TRBJ1-6 TRBV27 CASTTREGNSPLHF TGTGCCAGCACTACCAGGGAGGGTAATTCACCCCTCCACTTT
many NA TRBJ2-3 TRBV5-4 CASSLGHLNTQYF TGTGCCAGCAGCCTCGGACACCTCAATACGCAGTATTTT
NA NA TRBJ2-5 TRBV5-5 CASSLGREETQYF TGTGCCAGCAGCTTGGGACGGGAAGAGACCCAGTACTTC
NA TRBD2 TRBJ2-3 TRBV6-1 CASIEAGGLGDTQYF TGTGCCAGCATTGAAGCGGGGGGGCTCGGGGATACGCAGTATTTT
NA NA TRBJ2-3 TRBV2 CASDPGGYTDTQYF TGTGCCAGCGACCCCGGCGGTTACACAGATACGCAGTATTTT
NA TRBD2 TRBJ2-2 TRBV10-2 CASSDPGGVNTGELFF TGCGCCAGCAGTGATCCCGGGGGGGTGAACACCGGGGAGCTGTTTTTT
few TRBD2 TRBJ2-5 TRBV5-6 CASSLTSGGQETQYF TGTGCCAGCAGCTTGACTAGCGGGGGACAAGAGACCCAGTACTTC
NA NA TRBJ2-2 TRBV5-4 CASSYSVTGELFF TGTGCCAGCAGCTATTCGGTTACCGGGGAGCTGTTTTTT